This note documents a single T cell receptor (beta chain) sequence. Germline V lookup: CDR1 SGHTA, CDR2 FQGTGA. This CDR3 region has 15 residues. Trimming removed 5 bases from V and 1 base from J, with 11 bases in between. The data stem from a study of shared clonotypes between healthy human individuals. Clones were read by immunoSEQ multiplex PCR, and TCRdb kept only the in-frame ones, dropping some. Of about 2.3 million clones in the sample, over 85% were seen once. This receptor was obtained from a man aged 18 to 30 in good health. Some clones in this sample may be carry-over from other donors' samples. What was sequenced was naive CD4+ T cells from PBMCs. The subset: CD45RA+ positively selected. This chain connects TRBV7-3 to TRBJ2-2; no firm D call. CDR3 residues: CASSRNPGNTGELFF. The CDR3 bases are TGTGCCAGCAGCCGGAATCCAGGGAACACCGGGGAGCTGTTTTTT.